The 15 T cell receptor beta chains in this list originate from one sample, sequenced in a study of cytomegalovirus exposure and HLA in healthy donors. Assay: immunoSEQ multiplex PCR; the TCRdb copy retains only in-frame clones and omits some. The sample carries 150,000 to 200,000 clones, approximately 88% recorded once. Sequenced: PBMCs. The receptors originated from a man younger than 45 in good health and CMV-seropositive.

Here the CDR3 DNA reads TGTGCCAGCAGCTATATGGGGGGGGCAGGGCTTCCGAGAAAACTGTTTTTT. This sequence encodes CASSYMGGAGLPRKLFF. This chain connects TRBV2 to TRBJ1-4, with D possibly TRBD1 on 6 matching bases. Germline CDR1 SNHLY, CDR2 FYNNEI. This CDR3 region has 17 residues. V was clipped by 6 bases and J by 10 bases, with 27 bases between them.

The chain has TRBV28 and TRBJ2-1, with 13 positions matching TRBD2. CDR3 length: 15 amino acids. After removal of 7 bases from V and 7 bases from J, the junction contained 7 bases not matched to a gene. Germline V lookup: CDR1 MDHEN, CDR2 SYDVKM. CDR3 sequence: CASTLLAGGHNEQFF. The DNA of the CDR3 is TGTGCCAGCACCCTACTAGCGGGAGGGCATAATGAGCAGTTCTTC.

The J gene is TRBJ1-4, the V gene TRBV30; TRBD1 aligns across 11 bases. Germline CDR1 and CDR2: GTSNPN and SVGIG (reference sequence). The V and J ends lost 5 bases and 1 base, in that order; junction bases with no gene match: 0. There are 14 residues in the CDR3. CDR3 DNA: TGTGCCTGGGGGACAGGGGGAACTAATGAAAAACTGTTTTTT. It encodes CAWGTGGTNEKLFF.

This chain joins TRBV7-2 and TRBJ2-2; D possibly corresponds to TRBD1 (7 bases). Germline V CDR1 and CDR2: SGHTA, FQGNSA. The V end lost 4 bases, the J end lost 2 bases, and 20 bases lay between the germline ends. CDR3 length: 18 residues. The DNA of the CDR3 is TGTGCCAGCAGCTCCGACGGGGCAGGGGGGATAAACACCGGGGAGCTGTTTTTT. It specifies CASSSDGAGGINTGELFF.

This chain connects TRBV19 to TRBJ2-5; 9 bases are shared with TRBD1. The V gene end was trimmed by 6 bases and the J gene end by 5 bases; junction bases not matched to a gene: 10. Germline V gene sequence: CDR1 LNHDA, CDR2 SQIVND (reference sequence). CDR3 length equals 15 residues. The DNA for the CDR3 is TGTGCCAGTAGCGACAGGACAGGGGCAGGGGAGACCCAGTACTTC. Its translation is CASSDRTGAGETQYF.

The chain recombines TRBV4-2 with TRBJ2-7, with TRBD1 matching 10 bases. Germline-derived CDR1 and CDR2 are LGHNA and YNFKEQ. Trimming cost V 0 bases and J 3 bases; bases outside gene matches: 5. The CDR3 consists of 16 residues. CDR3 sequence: CASSQEGTGAIYEQYF. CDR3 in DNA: TGTGCCAGCAGCCAAGAAGGGACAGGGGCTATCTACGAGCAGTACTTC.

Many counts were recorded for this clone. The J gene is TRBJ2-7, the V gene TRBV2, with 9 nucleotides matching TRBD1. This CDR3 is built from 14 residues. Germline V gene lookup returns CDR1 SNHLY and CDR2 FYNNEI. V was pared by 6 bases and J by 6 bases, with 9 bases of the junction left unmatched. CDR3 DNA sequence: TGTGCCAGCAGCGTGGACAGGGGATTTGGCGAGCAGTACTTC. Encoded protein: CASSVDRGFGEQYF.

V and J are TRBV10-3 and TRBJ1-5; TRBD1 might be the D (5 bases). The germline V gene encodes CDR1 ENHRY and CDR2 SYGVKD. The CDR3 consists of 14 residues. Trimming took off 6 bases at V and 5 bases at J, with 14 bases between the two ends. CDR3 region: CAISEGRRDQPQHF. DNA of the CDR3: TGTGCCATCAGCGAGGGACGGAGGGATCAGCCCCAGCATTTT.

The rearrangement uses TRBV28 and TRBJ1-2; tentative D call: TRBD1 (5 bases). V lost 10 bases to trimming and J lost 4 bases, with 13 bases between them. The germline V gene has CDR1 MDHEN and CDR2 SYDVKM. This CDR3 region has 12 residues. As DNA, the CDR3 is TGTGCCAACGGGGGGGGGACCTATGGCTACACCTTC. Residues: CANGGGTYGYTF.

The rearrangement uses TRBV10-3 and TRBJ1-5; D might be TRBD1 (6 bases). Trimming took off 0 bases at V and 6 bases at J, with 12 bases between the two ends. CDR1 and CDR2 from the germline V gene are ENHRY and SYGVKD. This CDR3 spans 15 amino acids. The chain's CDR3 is CAISESMGAAQPQHF. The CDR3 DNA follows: TGTGCCATCAGTGAGTCGATGGGGGCGGCTCAGCCCCAGCATTTT.

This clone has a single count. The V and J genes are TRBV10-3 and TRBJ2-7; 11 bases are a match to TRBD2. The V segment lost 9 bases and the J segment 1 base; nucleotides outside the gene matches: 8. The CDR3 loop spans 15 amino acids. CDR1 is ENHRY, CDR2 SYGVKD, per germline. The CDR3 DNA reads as TGTGCCATTTTAGCGGGAGGGCCCCATTCCTACGAGCAGTACTTC. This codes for CAILAGGPHSYEQYF.

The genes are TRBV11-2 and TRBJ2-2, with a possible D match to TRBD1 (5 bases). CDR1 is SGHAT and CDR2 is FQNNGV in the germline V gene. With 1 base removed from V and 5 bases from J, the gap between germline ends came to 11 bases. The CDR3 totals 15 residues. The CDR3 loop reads CASSLANQGTGELFF. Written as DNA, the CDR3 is TGTGCCAGCAGCTTAGCTAATCAGGGAACCGGGGAGCTGTTTTTT.

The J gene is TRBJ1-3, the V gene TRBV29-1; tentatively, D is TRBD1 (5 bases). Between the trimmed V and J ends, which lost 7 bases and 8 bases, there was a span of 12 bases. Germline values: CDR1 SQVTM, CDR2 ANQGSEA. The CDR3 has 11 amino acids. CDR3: CSAPRTHTIYF. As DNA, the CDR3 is TGCAGCGCCCCCCGGACACACACCATATATTTT.

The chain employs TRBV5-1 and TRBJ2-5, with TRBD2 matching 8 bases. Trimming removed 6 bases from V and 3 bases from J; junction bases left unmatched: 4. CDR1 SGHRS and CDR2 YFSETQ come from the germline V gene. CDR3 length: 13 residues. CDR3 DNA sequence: TGCGCCAGCACCACGGGACTAGAAGAGACCCAGTACTTC. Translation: CASTTGLEETQYF.

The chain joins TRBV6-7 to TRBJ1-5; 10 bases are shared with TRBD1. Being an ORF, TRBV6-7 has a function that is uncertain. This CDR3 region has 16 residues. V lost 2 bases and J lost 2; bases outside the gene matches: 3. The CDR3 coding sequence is TGTGCCAGCAGTTACCTCGGGACAGGGGGCAATCAGCCCCAGCATTTT. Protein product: CASSYLGTGGNQPQHF.